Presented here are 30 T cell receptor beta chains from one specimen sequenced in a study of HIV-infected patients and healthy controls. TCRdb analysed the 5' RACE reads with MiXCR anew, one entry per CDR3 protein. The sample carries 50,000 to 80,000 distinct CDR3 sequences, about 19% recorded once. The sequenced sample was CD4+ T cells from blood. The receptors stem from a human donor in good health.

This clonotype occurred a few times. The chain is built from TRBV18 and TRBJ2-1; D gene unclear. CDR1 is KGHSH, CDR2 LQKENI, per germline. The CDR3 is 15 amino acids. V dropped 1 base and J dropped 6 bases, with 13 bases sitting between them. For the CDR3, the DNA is TGTGCCAGCTCACCACGGAAGGACCCATTCAATGAGCAGTTCTTC. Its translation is CASSPRKDPFNEQFF.

The CDR3, as DNA: TGTGCCAGCAGGTCAATGGGGAGCTATGGCTACACCTTC. Protein product: CASRSMGSYGYTF. The gene calls are TRBV5-4 and TRBJ1-2; D gene uncertain. The CDR3 sequence is 13 residues long. V lost 5 bases to trimming and J lost 4 bases, with 12 bases between them. Germline V CDR1 and CDR2: SGHNT, YYREEE (reference sequence).

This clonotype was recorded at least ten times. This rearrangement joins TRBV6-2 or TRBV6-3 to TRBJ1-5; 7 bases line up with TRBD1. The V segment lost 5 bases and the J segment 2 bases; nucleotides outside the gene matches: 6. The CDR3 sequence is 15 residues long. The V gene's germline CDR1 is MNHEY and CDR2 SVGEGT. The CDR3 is CASSGFGTGNQPQHF. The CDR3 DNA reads TGTGCCAGCAGTGGTTTCGGGACAGGCAATCAGCCCCAGCATTTT.

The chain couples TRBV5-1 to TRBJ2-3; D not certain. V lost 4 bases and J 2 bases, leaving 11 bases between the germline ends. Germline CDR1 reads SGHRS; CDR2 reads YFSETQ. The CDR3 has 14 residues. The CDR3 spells CASSSGTVTDTQYF. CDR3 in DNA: TGCGCCAGCAGCAGTGGTACTGTCACAGATACGCAGTATTTT. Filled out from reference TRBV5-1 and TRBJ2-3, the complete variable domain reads KAGVTQTPRYLIKTRGQQVTLSCSPISGHRSVSWYQQTPGQGLQFLFEYFSETQRNKGNFPGRFSGRQFSNSRSEMNVSTLELGDSALYLCASSSGTVTDTQYFGPGTRLTVL.

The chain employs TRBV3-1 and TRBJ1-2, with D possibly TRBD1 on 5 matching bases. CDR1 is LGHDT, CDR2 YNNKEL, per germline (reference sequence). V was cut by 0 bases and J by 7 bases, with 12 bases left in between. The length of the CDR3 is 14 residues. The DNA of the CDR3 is TGTGCCAGCAGCCAAGATGGAGGGAGGGGTGGCTACACCTTC. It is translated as CASSQDGGRGGYTF.

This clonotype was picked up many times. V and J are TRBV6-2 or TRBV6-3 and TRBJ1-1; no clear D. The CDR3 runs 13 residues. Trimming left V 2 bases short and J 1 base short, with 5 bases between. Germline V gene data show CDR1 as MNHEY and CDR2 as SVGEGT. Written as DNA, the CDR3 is TGTGCCAGCAGTTACCGACAGAACACTGAAGCTTTCTTT. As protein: CASSYRQNTEAFF.

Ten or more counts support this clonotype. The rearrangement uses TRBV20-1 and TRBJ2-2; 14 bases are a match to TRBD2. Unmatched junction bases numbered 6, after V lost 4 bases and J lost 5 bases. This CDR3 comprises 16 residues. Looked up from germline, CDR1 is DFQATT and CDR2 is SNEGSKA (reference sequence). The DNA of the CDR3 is TGCAGTGCTAAGATCGGGACTAGCGGGAGTACCGGGGAGCTGTTTTTT. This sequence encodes CSAKIGTSGSTGELFF.

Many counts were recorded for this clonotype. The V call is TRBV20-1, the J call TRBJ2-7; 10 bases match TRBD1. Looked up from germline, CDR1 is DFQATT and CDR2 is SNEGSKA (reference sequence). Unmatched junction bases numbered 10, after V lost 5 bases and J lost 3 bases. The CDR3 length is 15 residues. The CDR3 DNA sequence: TGCAGTGCTCGTCGATCGACAGGGGGCGTCTACGAGCAGTACTTC. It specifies CSARRSTGGVYEQYF.

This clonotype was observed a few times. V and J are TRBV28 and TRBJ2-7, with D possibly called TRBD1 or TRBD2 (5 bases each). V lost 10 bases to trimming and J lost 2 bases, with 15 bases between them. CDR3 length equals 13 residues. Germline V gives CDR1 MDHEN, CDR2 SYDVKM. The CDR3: CATSGTYTYEQYF. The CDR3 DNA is TGTGCCACCTCCGGGACGTACACCTACGAGCAGTACTTC.

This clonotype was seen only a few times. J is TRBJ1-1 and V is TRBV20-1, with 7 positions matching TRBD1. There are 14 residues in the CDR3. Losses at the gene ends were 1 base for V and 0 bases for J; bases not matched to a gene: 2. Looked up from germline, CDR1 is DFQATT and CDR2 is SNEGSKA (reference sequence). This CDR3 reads CSARGDSLNTEAFF. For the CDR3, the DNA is TGCAGTGCTAGAGGGGACAGCTTGAACACTGAAGCTTTCTTT.

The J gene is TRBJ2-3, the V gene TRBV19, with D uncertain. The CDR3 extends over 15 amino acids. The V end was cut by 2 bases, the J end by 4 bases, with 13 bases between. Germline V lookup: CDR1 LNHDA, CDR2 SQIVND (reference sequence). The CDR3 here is CASSIPLGVADTQYF. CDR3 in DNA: TGTGCCAGTAGTATACCCCTAGGTGTGGCAGATACGCAGTATTTT.

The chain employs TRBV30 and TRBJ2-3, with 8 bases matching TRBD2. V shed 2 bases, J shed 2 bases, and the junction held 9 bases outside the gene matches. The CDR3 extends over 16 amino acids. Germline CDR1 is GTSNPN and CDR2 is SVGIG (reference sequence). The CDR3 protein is CAWSSERGLYTDTQYF. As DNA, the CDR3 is TGTGCCTGGAGTAGCGAGCGGGGGCTTTACACAGATACGCAGTATTTT.

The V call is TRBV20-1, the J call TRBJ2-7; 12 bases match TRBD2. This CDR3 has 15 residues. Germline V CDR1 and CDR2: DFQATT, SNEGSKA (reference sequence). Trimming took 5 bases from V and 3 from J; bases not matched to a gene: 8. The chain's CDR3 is CSASRTSGMDYEQYF. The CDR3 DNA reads TGCAGTGCTTCGAGGACTAGCGGGATGGACTACGAGCAGTACTTC.

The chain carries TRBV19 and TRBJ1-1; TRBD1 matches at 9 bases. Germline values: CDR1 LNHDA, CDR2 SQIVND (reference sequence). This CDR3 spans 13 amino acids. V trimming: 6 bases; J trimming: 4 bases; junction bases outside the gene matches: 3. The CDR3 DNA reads TGTGCCAGTAGCCCGGACAGGGGCACTGAAGCTTTCTTT. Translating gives CASSPDRGTEAFF.

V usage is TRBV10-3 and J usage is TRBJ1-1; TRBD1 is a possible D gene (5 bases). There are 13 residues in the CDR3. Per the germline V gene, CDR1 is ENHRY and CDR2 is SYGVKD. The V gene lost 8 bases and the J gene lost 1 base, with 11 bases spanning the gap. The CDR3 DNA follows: TGTGCCATCGCCCGGGACCCGAACACTGAAGCTTTCTTT. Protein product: CAIARDPNTEAFF.

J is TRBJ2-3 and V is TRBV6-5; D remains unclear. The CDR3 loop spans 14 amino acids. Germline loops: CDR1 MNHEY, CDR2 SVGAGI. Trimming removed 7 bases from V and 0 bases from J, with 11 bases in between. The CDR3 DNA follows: TGTGCCAGCATGAATAAAGATAGCACAGATACGCAGTATTTT. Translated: CASMNKDSTDTQYF.

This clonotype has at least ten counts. The CDR3 DNA reads TGCAGTGCTCTCCCTGCGGACAGCGGGAGTAGGGATGAGCAGTTCTTC. This translates into CSALPADSGSRDEQFF. V usage is TRBV20-1 and J usage is TRBJ2-1; 8 nucleotides align to TRBD2. The CDR3 length is 16 residues. Losses at the gene ends were 5 bases for V and 8 bases for J; bases not matched to a gene: 17. The germline gives CDR1 DFQATT, CDR2 SNEGSKA (reference sequence).

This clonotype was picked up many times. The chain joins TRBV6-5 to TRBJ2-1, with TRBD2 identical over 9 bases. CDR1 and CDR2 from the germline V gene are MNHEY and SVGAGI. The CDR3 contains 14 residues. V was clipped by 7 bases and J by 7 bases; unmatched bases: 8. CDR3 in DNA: TGTGCCAGCATCGGGACTAGCACCCATAATGAGCAGTTCTTC. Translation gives CASIGTSTHNEQFF.

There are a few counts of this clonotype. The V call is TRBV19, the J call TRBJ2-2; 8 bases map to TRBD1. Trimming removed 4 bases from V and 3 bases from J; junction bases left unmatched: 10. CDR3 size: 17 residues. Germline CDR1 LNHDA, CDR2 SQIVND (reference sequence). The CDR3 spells CASSRFHQGADTGELFF. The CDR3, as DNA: TGTGCCAGTAGTAGGTTCCACCAGGGGGCGGACACCGGGGAGCTGTTTTTT.

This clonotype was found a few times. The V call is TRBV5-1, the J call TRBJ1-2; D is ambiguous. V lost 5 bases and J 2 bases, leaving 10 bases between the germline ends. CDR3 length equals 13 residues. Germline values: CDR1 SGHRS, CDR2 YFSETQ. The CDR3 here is CASSPTENYGYTF. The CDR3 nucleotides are TGCGCCAGCAGTCCAACTGAGAACTATGGCTACACCTTC.

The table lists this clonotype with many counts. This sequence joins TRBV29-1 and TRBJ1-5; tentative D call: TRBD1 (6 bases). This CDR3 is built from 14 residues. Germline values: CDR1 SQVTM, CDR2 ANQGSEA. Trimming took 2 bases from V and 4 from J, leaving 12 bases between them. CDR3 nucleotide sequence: TGCAGCGTTGAATTCGGAGGGGGAAATCAGCCCCAGCATTTT. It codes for CSVEFGGGNQPQHF.

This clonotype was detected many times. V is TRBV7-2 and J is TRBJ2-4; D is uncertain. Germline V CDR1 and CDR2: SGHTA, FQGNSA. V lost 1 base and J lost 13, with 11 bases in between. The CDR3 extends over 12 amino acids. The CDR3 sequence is CASSLGTSAQYF. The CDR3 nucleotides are TGTGCCAGCAGCTTAGGCACCTCAGCCCAGTACTTC.

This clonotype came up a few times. CDR3 in DNA: TGTGCCAGCAGTGAAGGGGATACGCAGTATTTT. This codes for CASSEGDTQYF. The V gene is TRBV2, the J gene TRBJ2-3, with D unresolved. Trimming pared 1 base from V and 6 bases from J, leaving 2 bases between. This CDR3 spans 11 amino acids. CDR1 SNHLY and CDR2 FYNNEI come from the germline V gene.

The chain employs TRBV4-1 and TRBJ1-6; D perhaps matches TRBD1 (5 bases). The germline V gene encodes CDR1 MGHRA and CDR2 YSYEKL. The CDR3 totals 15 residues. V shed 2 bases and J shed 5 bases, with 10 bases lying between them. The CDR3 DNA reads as TGCGCCAGCAGCCAACAGGGAAATAATAATTCACCCCTCCACTTT. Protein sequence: CASSQQGNNNSPLHF.

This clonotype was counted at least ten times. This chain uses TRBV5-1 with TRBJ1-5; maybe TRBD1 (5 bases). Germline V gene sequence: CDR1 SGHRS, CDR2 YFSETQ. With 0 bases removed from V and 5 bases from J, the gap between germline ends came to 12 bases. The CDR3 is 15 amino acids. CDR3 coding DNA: TGCGCCAGCAGCTTGGCGGGGAGGGACGATCAGCCCCAGCATTTT. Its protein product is CASSLAGRDDQPQHF.

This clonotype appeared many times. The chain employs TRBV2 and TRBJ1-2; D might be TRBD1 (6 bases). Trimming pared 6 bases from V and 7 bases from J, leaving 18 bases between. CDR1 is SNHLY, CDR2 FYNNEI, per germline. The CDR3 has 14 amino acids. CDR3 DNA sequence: TGTGCCAGCAGGATGGACAGTTCTCTCCTTGGCTACACCTTC. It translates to CASRMDSSLLGYTF. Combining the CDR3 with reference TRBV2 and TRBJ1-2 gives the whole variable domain EPEVTQTPSHQVTQMGQEVILRCVPISNHLYFYWYRQILGQKVEFLVSFYNNEISEKSEIFDDQFSVERPDGSNFTLKIRSTKLEDSAMYFCASRMDSSLLGYTFGSGTRLTVV.

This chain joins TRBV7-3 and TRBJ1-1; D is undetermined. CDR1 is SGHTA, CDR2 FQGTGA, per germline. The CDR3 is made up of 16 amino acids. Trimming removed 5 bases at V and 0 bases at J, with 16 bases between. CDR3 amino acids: CASSPSSGPLNTEAFF. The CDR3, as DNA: TGTGCCAGCAGCCCCAGTTCAGGCCCGCTGAACACTGAAGCTTTCTTT. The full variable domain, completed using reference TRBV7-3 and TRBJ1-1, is GAGVSQTPSNKVTEKGKYVELRCDPISGHTALYWYRQSLGQGPEFLIYFQGTGAADDSGLPNDRFFAVRPEGSVSTLKIQRTERGDSAVYLCASSPSSGPLNTEAFFGQGTRLTVV.

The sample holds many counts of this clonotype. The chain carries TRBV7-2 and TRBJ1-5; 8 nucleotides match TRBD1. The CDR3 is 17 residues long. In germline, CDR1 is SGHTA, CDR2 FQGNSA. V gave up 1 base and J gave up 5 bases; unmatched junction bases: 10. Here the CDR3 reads CASSLVGTTGVHQPQHF. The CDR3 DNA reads TGTGCCAGCAGCTTAGTCGGCACGACAGGGGTCCATCAGCCCCAGCATTTT.

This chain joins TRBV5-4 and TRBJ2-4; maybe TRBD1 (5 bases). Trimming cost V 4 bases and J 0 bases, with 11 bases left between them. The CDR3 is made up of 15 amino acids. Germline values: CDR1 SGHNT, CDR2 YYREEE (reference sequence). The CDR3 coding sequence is TGTGCCAGCAGCGCCGACAGTCTAGCCAAAAACATTCAGTACTTC. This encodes CASSADSLAKNIQYF.

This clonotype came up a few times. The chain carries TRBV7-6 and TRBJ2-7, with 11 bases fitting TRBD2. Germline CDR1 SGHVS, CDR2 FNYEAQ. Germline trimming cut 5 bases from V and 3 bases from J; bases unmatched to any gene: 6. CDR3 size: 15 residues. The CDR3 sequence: CASSRTGLADYEQYF. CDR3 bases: TGTGCCAGCAGCCGCACGGGACTAGCGGACTACGAGCAGTACTTC.